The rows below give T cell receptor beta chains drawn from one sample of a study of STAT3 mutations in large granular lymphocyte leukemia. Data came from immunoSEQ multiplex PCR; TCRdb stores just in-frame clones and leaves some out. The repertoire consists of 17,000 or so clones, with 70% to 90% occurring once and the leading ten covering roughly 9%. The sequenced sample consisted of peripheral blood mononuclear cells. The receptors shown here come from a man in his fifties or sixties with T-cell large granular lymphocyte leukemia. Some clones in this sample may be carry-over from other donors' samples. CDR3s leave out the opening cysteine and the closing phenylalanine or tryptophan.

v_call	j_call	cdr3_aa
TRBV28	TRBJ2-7	ASSSPSGDSYEQY
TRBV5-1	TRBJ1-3	ASSSGTDSGNTIY
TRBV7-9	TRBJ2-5	ASSPWPQETQY
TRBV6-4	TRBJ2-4	ASSDDVMREGDIQY
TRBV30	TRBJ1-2	AWSVRTGQGYT
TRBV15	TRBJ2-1	ATSRPGQGYEQF
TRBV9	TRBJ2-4	ASSPQGAGKNIQY
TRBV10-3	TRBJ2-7	AISEQSGGPYEQY
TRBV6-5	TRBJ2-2	ASFSPGELF
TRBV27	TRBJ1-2	ASSPGQGRPVYGYT
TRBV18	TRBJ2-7	ASSRGAQTYEQY
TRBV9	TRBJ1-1	ASSTRTGEAF
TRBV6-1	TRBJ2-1	ASSDRSGRAHEQF
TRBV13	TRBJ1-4	ASSFGTVRREKLF
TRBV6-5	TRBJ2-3	ASSYSGYETDTQY
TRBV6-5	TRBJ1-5	ASSSAKGNSNQPQH
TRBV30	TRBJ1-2	AWSVPRDIGYT
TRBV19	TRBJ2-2	ASSADRATGELF
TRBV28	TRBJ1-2	ASRLQGLYGYI
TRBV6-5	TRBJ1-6	ASRSWDGHSPLH
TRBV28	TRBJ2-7	ATQDILSYEQY
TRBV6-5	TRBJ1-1	ASSPPRGVNTEAF